This TCR beta chain was observed in a study of T cell repertoires in cytomegalovirus infection (dated by TCRdb to about 2019). General notes on the study: Donor HLA type was relevant to the analysis, as public TCR beta signatures indicated carriage of CMV infection together with the matching HLA type.

Note on this clonotype: Its cognate antigen has yet to be identified. The record has no base qualities; no much larger clone is one base away.

Broad study findings and their caveats: The ex vivo response was dominated by HLA-C-restricted CMV-specific TCR beta clonotypes, which also provided the single most frequent clonotype in two of eight donors. Cumulative frequency of public TCR beta family members discriminated carriers of CMV infection plus the relevant HLA type in this cohort and an independent approximately 350-donor cohort.

Sequencing relied on an Illumina HiSeq 1500. Clones were called with MiXCR by TCRdb after fastp trimmed the public reads at Q25, and only in-frame beta chains were retained. Here each entry gathers all rows of one CDR3 protein and keeps the most common genes and DNA. For this sample the table gives hundreds of thousands of distinct CDR3 sequences, of which roughly a sixth were detected only once. Around 13% of the sample is taken by the ten largest. Trimming at the junction amounts to 0 bases on V and 9 bases on J, and the germline ends lie 13 bases apart. Spanning cysteine to phenylalanine, the CDR3 consists of 14 amino acids. Only the CDR3 DNA stays, 42 bases, in frame from base 1. For CDR1 and CDR2, the germline V gene lists MGHRA and YSYEKL.

Specimen: PBMCs. This clonotype originated in a human donor in good health (CMV status not recorded). Some clones in this sample may be carry-over from other donors' samples. The chain is assembled from TRBV4-1 and TRBJ2-3; no D segment can be confidently identified. CDR3 protein: CASSQDEALTTQYF. The nucleotide sequence reads as follows: TGCGCCAGCAGCCAAGATGAAGCGCTCACAACGCAGTATTTT.